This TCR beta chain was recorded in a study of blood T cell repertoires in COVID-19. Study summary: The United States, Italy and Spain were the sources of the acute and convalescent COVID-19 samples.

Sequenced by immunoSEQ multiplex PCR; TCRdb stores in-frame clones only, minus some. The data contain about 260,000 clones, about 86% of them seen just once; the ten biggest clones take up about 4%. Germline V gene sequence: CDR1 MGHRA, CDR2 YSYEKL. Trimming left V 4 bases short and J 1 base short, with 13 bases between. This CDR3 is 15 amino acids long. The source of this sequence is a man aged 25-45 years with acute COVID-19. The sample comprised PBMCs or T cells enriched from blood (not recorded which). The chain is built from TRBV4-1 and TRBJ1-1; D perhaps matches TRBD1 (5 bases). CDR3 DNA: TGCGCCAGCAGCCGCAAGGGACTCGAGAACACTGAAGCTTTCTTT. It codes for CASSRKGLENTEAFF.